This T cell receptor (beta chain) originates from a study of Tregs in tolerant kidney transplant recipients. The nonmyeloablative bone marrow transplants came from related graft donors, with transient mixed chimerism. Produced via immunoSEQ multiplex PCR; TCRdb's table is partial and in-frame only. Of 75,000 to 100,000 clones in the sample, 80% to 95% were seen once. Study-wide points: This study did not directly address biological reproducibility. Expanding Tregs on activated donor B cells appeared to best identify donor-specific TCRbeta clones. Some patients' samples used different primers over time, so nucleotide sequences weren't comparable.

As concerns this clone: Its antigen is as yet unknown.

This sequence originates from a human patient who received a combined kidney and bone marrow transplant. Some T cells may be transferred from the graft donor. The sample consisted of CD4+ T cells from blood (PBMCs), taken 12 months after the transplant.

CDR3 region: CASSPRVAGGTDTQYF. CDR3 in DNA: TGTGCCAGCTCTCCCCGGGTAGCGGGAGGCACAGATACGCAGTATTTT. The chain recombines TRBV18 with TRBJ2-3; 9 nucleotides align to TRBD2. V shed 6 bases and J 1 base; nucleotides not matched to a gene: 8. The CDR3 sequence is 16 residues long. The germline V gene has CDR1 KGHSH and CDR2 LQKENI.